These 8 T cell receptor beta chains share one sample of origin, sequenced in a study of STAT5B mutations in CD4+ large granular lymphocyte leukemia. Repertoires were generated with immunoSEQ multiplex PCR, while TCRdb's copy carries only in-frame clones and drops some. The table has tens of thousands of clones, more than 65% seen once; the top ten hold 30%. Material for sequencing was CD4+ T cells from blood buffy coats. The receptors come from a human donor in good health.

The chain links TRBV10-1 to TRBJ2-7; weak D call: TRBD1 (6 bases). This CDR3 comprises 16 residues. The V end was cut by 6 bases, the J end by 5 bases, with 23 bases between. Looked up from germline, CDR1 is WNHNN and CDR2 is SYGVQD (reference sequence). This chain's CDR3 is CASRPPRQEISDEQYF. In DNA, the CDR3 is TGCGCCAGCAGACCACCTAGACAGGAGATATCGGACGAGCAGTACTTC.

The chain joins TRBV11-3 to TRBJ2-2, with D unclear. Germline V CDR1 and CDR2: SGHNT, YENEEA. This CDR3 has 14 amino acids. The V end was cut by 4 bases, the J end by 6 bases, with 12 bases between. CDR3 sequence: CASSSARVAGELFF. The DNA of the CDR3 is TGTGCCAGCAGCTCCGCTAGGGTGGCCGGGGAGCTGTTTTTT.

The chain employs TRBV4-2 and TRBJ2-1, with 9 bases lining up with TRBD2. With 0 bases clipped from V and 8 bases from J, the junction kept 14 bases outside the gene matches. Germline CDR1 and CDR2: LGHNA and YNFKEQ. The CDR3 runs to 18 residues. The CDR3 DNA is TGTGCCAGCAGCCAAGATCTTAGCGGGAGAGGTGGATTCTATGAGCAGTTCTTC. Translated, it gives CASSQDLSGRGGFYEQFF.

The CDR3 is CAWGQGIGNTIYF. As DNA, the CDR3 is TGTGCCTGGGGACAGGGGATTGGAAACACCATATATTTT. The chain recombines TRBV30 with TRBJ1-3, with 9 bases aligning to TRBD1. Germline CDR1 GTSNPN, CDR2 SVGIG (reference sequence). Germline trimming cut 5 bases from V and 3 bases from J; bases unmatched to any gene: 2. This CDR3 has 13 residues.

The gene calls are TRBV6-6 and TRBJ1-1; the match to TRBD1 covers 7 bases. The germline V gene has CDR1 MNHNY and CDR2 SVGAGI (reference sequence). The CDR3 consists of 15 residues. Germline trimming cut 7 bases from V and 2 bases from J; bases unmatched to any gene: 10. The chain's CDR3 is CASTKRQGGNTEAFF. Here the CDR3 DNA reads TGTGCCAGCACTAAGAGACAGGGAGGTAACACTGAAGCTTTCTTT.

This clone was counted once. J is TRBJ2-3 and V is TRBV2; 11 bases agree with TRBD2. The V gene's germline CDR1 is SNHLY and CDR2 FYNNEI. The CDR3 is 16 amino acids. The ends lost 6 bases at V and 1 base at J; junction bases unmatched: 6. CDR3 sequence reads: CASSPMTSGGTDTQYF. The CDR3 DNA is TGTGCCAGCAGCCCAATGACTAGCGGGGGCACAGATACGCAGTATTTT.

The V gene is TRBV19, the J gene TRBJ1-4, with D unresolved. The length of the CDR3 is 12 residues. The V and J ends lost 6 bases and 8 bases respectively, with 10 bases between them. Germline lookup yields CDR1 LNHDA and CDR2 SQIVND (reference sequence). The CDR3 spells CASSQLGEKLFF. The CDR3 bases are TGTGCCAGTAGCCAGCTTGGGGAAAAACTGTTTTTT.

The genes are TRBV19 and TRBJ2-3, with TRBD2 matching 11 bases. The CDR3 consists of 16 residues. After removal of 5 bases from V and 6 bases from J, the junction contained 10 bases not matched to a gene. The germline V gene encodes CDR1 LNHDA and CDR2 SQIVND (reference sequence). The CDR3 loop is CASSLPGLAVRDTQYF. The CDR3 coding sequence is TGTGCCAGTAGTTTACCGGGACTAGCGGTGCGCGATACGCAGTATTTT. The full variable domain, rest sourced from reference TRBV19 and TRBJ2-3, is DGGITQSPKYLFRKEGQNVTLSCEQNLNHDAMYWYRQDPGQGLRLIYYSQIVNDFQKGDIAEGYSVSREKKESFPLTVTSAQKNPTAFYLCASSLPGLAVRDTQYFGPGTRLTVL.